The present T cell receptor beta chain was sequenced within a study of blood T cell repertoires in COVID-19. The overall study: COVID-19 samples collected from the United States, Italy and Spain covered acute and convalescent phases.

Per the study methods: Using reference gene primer amplification, nucleated cell counts were estimated. TCRdb's table, derived via immunoSEQ multiplex PCR, lists solely in-frame clones and lacks some. V and J calls and clone size are as listed in that table; D and trimming were resolved from the DNA. This table has 90,000 to 120,000 clones, around 87% appearing once. CDR1 is KGHDR and CDR2 is SFDVKD in the germline V gene. Trimming left V 4 bases short and J 7 bases short, with 19 bases between. This CDR3 spans 16 amino acids. The specimen was peripheral blood. The gene calls are TRBV24-1 and TRBJ2-1; no firm D call. The receptor's source is a middle-aged man with acute or convalescent COVID-19. The CDR3 loop is CATSDANHYNKNEQFF. The DNA for the CDR3 is TGTGCCACCAGTGACGCCAACCACTATAATAAGAATGAGCAGTTCTTC.